The clone carrying this TCR beta chain was seen a few times. Its antigen is not identified. The CDR3 spans 16 residues. V was shortened by 5 bases and J by 4 bases, with 17 bases between the two germline ends. Germline V gene data show CDR1 as SGHAT and CDR2 as FQNNGV. Time point: week 35, safety follow-up. Alongside topical imiquimod, each dose of vaccine comprised 300 ug of mutant IDH1 20-mer peptide. Across weeks 1, 3, 5, 7, 11, 15, 19 and 23, patients received a vaccination each time, eight in all. The data belong to a study of a mutant IDH1 vaccine in newly diagnosed glioma. The protocol was immunoSEQ multiplex PCR, while the TCRdb copy is restricted to in-frame clones and leaves out a portion. The sample carries more than 35,000 clones, approximately 80% recorded once.

The origin of this receptor is a woman in her 40s with glioma. Some clones in this sample may be carry-over from other donors' samples. This chain connects TRBV11-2 to TRBJ2-2; D tentatively fits TRBD1 or TRBD2 (5 bases each). Specimen: PBMCs, collected from a glioma patient whose treatment included an IDH1 peptide vaccine. The CDR3 loop reads CASSQLGEGGTGELFF. The CDR3 nucleotides read TGTGCCAGCAGCCAACTAGGGGAAGGTGGCACCGGGGAGCTGTTTTTT.